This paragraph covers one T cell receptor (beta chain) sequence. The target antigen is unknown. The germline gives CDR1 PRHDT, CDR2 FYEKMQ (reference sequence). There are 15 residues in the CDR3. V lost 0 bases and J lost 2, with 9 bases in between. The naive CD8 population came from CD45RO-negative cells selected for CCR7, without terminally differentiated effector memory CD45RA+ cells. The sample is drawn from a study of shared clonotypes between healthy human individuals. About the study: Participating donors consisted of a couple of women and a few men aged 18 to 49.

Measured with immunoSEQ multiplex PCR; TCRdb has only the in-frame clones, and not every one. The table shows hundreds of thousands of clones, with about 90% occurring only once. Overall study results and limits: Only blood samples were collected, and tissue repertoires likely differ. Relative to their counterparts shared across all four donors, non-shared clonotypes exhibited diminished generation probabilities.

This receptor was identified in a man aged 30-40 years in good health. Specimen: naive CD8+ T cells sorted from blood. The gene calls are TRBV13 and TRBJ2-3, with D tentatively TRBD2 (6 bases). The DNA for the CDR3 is TGTGCCAGCAGCTTAGGCGGGAGTGCCACAGATACGCAGTATTTT. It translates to CASSLGGSATDTQYF.